The sequence of this T cell receptor (beta chain) was determined in a study of T cells in Graves' hyperthyroidism and ophthalmopathy. Study-wide results and limits: In the blood, most expanded thyroid clonotypes above 0.001 appeared as well.

This CDR3 has 12 residues. V lost 6 bases, J lost 8 bases, and 13 bases lay in between. Researchers amplified the TCR beta CDR3 regions from RNA transcripts. TCR CDR3 regions were first amplified by RT-PCR with HTBI primers. From the multiplex PCR reads, TCRdb called clonotypes with MiXCR, one entry per CDR3 protein. The sample lists approximately 600,000 distinct CDR3 sequences; 11% to 15% were seen once. Points on this clonotype: Its antigen is unidentified.

Exclusion of a patient resulted from uncontrolled infection, other autoimmune disease, pregnancy or lactation. The authors took PBMCs from 7.5 to 10 ml fresh peripheral blood. This sequence originates from a woman aged 25 to 39 with Graves' hyperthyroidism that later progressed to Graves' ophthalmopathy. The chain recombines TRBV12-3 or TRBV12-4 with TRBJ1-1; weak D call: TRBD1 (5 bases). The sample was blood. In DNA, the CDR3 is TGTGCCAGCAGCCCGGGACCGTGGGAAGCTTTCTTT. This gives the protein CASSPGPWEAFF.